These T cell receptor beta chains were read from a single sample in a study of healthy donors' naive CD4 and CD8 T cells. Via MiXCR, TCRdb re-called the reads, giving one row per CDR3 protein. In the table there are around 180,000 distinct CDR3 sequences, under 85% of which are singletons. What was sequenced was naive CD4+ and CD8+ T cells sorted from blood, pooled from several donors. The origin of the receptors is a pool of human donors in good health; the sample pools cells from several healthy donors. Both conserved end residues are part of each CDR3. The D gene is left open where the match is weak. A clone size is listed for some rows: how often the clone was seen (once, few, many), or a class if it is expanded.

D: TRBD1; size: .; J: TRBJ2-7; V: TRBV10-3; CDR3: CAINPTGSSYEQYF; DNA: TGTGCCATCAACCCGACAGGGAGCTCCTACGAGCAGTACTTC
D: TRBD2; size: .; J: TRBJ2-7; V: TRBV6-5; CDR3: CASSWTTSGSYEQYF; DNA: TGTGCCAGCAGTTGGACGACTAGCGGATCCTACGAGCAGTACTTC
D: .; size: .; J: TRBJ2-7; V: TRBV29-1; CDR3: CSVATGTEQYF; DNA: TGCAGCGTGGCTACAGGGACCGAGCAGTACTTC
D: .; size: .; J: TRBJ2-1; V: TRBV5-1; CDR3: CASSFGTVNEQFF; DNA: TGCGCCAGCAGCTTCGGGACGGTGAATGAGCAGTTCTTC
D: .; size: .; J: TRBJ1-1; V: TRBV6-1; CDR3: CASGYPGRAEAFF; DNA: TGTGCCAGCGGGTATCCTGGTCGTGCTGAAGCTTTCTTT
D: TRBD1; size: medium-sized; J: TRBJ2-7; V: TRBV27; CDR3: CASSWGTGGYEQYF; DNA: TGTGCCAGCAGTTGGGGGACAGGGGGCTACGAGCAGTACTTC
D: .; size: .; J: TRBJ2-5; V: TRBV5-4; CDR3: CASSSGRSQETQYF; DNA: TGTGCCAGCAGCTCAGGACGGTCACAAGAGACCCAGTACTTC
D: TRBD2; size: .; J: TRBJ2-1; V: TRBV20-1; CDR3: CSAPDPQRDPTPYNEQFF; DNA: TGCAGTGCCCCGGACCCCCAGCGGGACCCTACCCCTTACAATGAGCAGTTCTTC
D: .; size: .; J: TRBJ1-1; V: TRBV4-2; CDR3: CASSQDWRAEAFF; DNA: TGTGCCAGCAGCCAAGATTGGCGCGCTGAAGCTTTCTTT
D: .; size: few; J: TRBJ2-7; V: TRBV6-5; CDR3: CASSFSGNYEQYF; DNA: TGTGCCAGCAGTTTTTCAGGGAACTACGAGCAGTACTTC
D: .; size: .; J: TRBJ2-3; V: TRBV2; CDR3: CASTMSGSATDTQYF; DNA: TGTGCCAGCACTATGTCGGGGTCGGCGACAGATACGCAGTATTTT
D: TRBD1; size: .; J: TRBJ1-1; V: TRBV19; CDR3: CASRHDRDRGLTEAFF; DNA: TGTGCCAGTAGACATGACCGGGACAGGGGATTAACTGAAGCTTTCTTT
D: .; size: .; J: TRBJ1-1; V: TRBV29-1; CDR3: CSVDRSGRGEAFF; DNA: TGCAGCGTTGATCGGTCGGGGCGGGGTGAAGCTTTCTTT
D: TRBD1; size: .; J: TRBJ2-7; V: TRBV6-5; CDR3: CASSWFRGRDSYEQYF; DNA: TGTGCCAGCAGTTGGTTCAGGGGGCGCGACTCCTACGAGCAGTACTTC
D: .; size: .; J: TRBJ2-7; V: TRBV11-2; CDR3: CASSRQISLAYEQYF; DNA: TGTGCCAGCAGCCGACAGATTAGTTTGGCCTACGAGCAGTACTTC
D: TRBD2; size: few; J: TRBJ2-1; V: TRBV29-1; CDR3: CSVRAGVFYNEQFF; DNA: TGCAGCGTTAGAGCGGGAGTATTCTACAATGAGCAGTTCTTC
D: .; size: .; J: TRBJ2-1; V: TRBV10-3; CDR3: CATEPGSSYNEQFF; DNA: TGTGCCACCGAGCCAGGGAGCTCCTACAATGAGCAGTTCTTC
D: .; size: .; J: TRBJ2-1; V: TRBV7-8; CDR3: CASSLETGPGDEQFF; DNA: TGTGCCAGCAGCTTAGAGACAGGCCCGGGGGATGAGCAGTTCTTC
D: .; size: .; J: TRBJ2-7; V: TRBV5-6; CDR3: CASSTEQGSAEQYF; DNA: TGTGCCAGCAGCACCGAACAGGGATCAGCCGAGCAGTACTTC
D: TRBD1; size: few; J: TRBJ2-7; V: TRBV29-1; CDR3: CSVAGTGSSYEQYF; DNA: TGCAGCGTTGCCGGGACAGGGAGCTCCTACGAGCAGTACTTC
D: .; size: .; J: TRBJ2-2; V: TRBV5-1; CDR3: CASSYSGGTGELFF; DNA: TGCGCCAGCAGCTACTCCGGGGGCACCGGGGAGCTGTTTTTT
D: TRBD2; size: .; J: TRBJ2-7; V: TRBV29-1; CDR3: CSVVGLAGVWDYEQYF; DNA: TGCAGCGTTGTGGGACTAGCGGGAGTGTGGGACTACGAGCAGTACTTC
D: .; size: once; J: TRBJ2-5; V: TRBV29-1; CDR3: CSVEGDRWETQYF; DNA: TGCAGCGTTGAGGGAGATCGGTGGGAGACCCAGTACTTC
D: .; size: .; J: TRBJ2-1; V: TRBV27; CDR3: CASSSGSPSYNEQFF; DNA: TGTGCCAGCAGCTCCGGGTCCCCCAGCTACAATGAGCAGTTCTTC
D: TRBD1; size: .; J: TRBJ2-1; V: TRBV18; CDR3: CASSPDRHPYNEQFF; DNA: TGTGCCAGCTCACCGGACAGGCACCCCTACAATGAGCAGTTCTTC
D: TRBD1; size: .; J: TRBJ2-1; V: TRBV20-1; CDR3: CSARVGTGDYNEQFF; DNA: TGCAGTGCTAGGGTCGGGACAGGGGATTACAATGAGCAGTTCTTC
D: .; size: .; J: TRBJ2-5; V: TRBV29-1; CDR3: CSVEGWQSKETQYF; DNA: TGCAGCGTTGAAGGGTGGCAATCTAAAGAGACCCAGTACTTC
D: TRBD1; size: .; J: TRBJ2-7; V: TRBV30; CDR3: CAWTPGTGYYEQYF; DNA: TGTGCCTGGACACCCGGGACAGGATATTACGAGCAGTACTTC
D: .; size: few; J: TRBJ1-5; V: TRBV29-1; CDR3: CSVGAGRNQPQHF; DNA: TGCAGCGTTGGGGCAGGGAGGAATCAGCCCCAGCATTTT
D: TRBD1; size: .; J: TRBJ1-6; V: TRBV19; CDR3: CASSTDRGLNNSPLHF; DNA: TGTGCCAGTAGTACAGACAGGGGTCTGAATAATTCACCCCTCCACTTT
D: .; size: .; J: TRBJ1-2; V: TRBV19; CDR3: CASAPDRTAYGYTF; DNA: TGTGCCAGTGCCCCCGATCGCACAGCCTATGGCTACACCTTC
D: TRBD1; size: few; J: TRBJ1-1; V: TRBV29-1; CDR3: CSVAPGGTEAFF; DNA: TGCAGCGTTGCGCCAGGGGGCACTGAAGCTTTCTTT
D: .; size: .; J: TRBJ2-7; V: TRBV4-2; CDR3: CASSPRAALEQYF; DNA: TGTGCCAGCAGCCCTCGGGCGGCGCTCGAGCAGTACTTC
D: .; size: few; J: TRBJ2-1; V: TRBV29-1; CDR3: CSVEVLYEQFF; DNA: TGCAGCGTTGAAGTCCTTTATGAGCAGTTCTTC
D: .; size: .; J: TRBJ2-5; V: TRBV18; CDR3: CASSPGIAQETQYF; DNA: TGTGCCAGCTCACCGGGTATTGCCCAAGAGACCCAGTACTTC
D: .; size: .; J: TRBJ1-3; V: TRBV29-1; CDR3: CSVEGGGTPGNTIYF; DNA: TGCAGCGTTGAGGGAGGCGGCACCCCTGGAAACACCATATATTTT
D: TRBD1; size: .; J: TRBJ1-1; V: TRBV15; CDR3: CATSREIGQGQRAEAFF; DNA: TGTGCCACCAGCCGAGAGATAGGACAGGGCCAGAGGGCTGAAGCTTTCTTT
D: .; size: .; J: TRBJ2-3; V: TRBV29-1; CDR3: CSVESPTDTQYF; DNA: TGCAGCGTTGAGTCCCCCACAGATACGCAGTATTTT
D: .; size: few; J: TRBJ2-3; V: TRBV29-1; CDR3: CSVEGGTFRTDTQYF; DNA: TGCAGCGTTGAAGGCGGGACTTTCCGCACAGATACGCAGTATTTT
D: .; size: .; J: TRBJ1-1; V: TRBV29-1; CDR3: CSVEAPRRNRATEAFF; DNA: TGCAGCGTTGAAGCCCCCCGCCGCAACAGGGCCACTGAAGCTTTCTTT
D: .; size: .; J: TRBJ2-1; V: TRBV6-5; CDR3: CASRKGASSYNEQFF; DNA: TGTGCCAGCAGAAAAGGTGCAAGCTCCTACAATGAGCAGTTCTTC
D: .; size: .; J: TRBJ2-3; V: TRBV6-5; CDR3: CASSYSRDMQYF; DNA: TGTGCCAGCAGTTACAGTAGAGATATGCAGTATTTT
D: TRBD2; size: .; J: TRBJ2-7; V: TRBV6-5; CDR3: CATSISGTRGEQYF; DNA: TGTGCCACCAGCATCTCCGGGACTAGGGGTGAGCAGTACTTC
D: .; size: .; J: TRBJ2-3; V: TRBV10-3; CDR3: CAAGGADTQYF; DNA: TGTGCCGCAGGAGGGGCAGATACGCAGTATTTT
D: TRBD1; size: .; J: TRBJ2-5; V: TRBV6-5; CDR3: CASSWTGYRETQYF; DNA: TGTGCCAGCAGCTGGACAGGGTATAGAGAGACCCAGTACTTC
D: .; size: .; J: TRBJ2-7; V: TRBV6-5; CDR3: CASSTARSSYEQYF; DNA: TGTGCCAGCAGCACAGCCCGAAGCTCCTACGAGCAGTACTTC
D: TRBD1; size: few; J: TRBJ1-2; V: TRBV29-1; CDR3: CSVVPGQGTGGYTF; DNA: TGCAGCGTTGTACCTGGACAGGGGACCGGTGGCTACACCTTC
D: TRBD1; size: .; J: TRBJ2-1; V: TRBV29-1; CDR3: CSVLGQDYNEQFF; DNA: TGCAGCGTTCTGGGACAGGACTACAATGAGCAGTTCTTC
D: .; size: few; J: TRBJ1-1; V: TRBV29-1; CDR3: CSVVVEGTEAFF; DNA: TGCAGCGTTGTGGTGGAGGGCACTGAAGCTTTCTTT